These T cell receptor beta chains were read from a single sample in a study of T cell responses to AZD1222 COVID-19 vaccine. Profiling relied on immunoSEQ multiplex PCR, and the TCRdb table lists in-frame clones only, not all of them. Among 180,000 or so clones listed, 85% to 90% were seen once. This sample comprised peripheral blood, obtained 28 days after the second dose of the MenACWY control vaccine. These receptors originate from an adult who received the MenACWY meningococcal vaccine as a control. The CDR3 runs from the conserved cysteine through the conserved F or W.

v_gene,CDR3aa
TRBV5-1,CASSSDREGSYEQYF
TRBV10-1,CASSESTDNSGNTIYF
TRBV6-5,CASRSKRETEAFF
TRBV19,CASSPHRDRAAEKQPQHF
TRBV6-2/TRBV6-3,CASSYSGTSAARYEQYF
TRBV6-5,CASRNRGSSYEQYF
TRBV7-9,CASSTFRDRGETQYF
TRBV11-2,CASSLGLSGNTIYF
TRBV19,CASSITAGGPHEQYF
TRBV25-1,CASSESGALAEAFF
TRBV6-5,CASTSDVDTQYF
TRBV6-5,CASRGLAGYTGELFF
TRBV19,CASTYTGELFF
TRBV6-4,CASSDRVNTEAFF
TRBV28,CASSLFLRGLAGGTYEQYF
TRBV7-8,CASSLVWGSGDEQYF
TRBV18,CASSPGRDQPQHF
TRBV13,CASRAYGTGRTEAFF
TRBV5-6,CASSLWDRVTTYTF
TRBV4-1,CASSQEPTGGKLFF
TRBV2,CASGVGDEQFF
TRBV20-1,CSAGKGERQFF
TRBV29-1,CSVAGALGGNTIYF
TRBV30,CAWSVGISGNTIYF
TRBV3-1/TRBV3-2,CASSQSYSGTGPTF
TRBV28,CASIRGTMNTEAFF
TRBV2,CASGVVGEAFF
TRBV18,CASSPQSVDEKLFF
TRBV7-2,CASGPQGGSEQYF
TRBV30,CAWYTLDRGITGELFF
TRBV4-3,CASSQAGRDTQYF
TRBV7-6,CASSLAHVANEKLFF
TRBV13,CASSPWTAQETQYF
TRBV3-1/TRBV3-2,CASSQDLLGEQYF
TRBV27,CASSPRGRQETQYF
TRBV19,CATAARAADTGELFF
TRBV7-7,CASSLEAGSWYEQYF
TRBV5-1,CASSLGGTVRNTEAFF
TRBV28,CASSSGQGSITEAFF
TRBV28,CASRPTWTSLGTDTQYF
TRBV30,CAWSVKTEAFF
TRBV2,CASNLDSYEQYF
TRBV2,CASRPGTGRTREQYF
TRBV10-3,CAISEGSPNYGYTF
TRBV7-9,CASSLGGTDYGYTF
TRBV19,CASSPRGRASPYEQYF
TRBV7-2,CASSSIKAGGTEAFF
TRBV7-2,CASSSTRGAAFF
TRBV6-1,CASYAGQDYEQYF
TRBV10-1,CASSEPRDGYNSPLHF
TRBV4-3,CASSQGAGTANYGYTF
TRBV19,CASSSRILEAFF
TRBV29-1,CSVGVGPGQGLGYTF
TRBV9,CASSVTSAPTTDTQYF
TRBV10-3,CAISDRVNTEAFF